The TCR beta chain described here comes from a study of cytomegalovirus exposure and HLA in healthy donors. This CDR3 contains 16 residues. V shed 4 bases, J shed 0 bases, and the junction held 4 bases outside the gene matches. Germline values: CDR1 SEHNR, CDR2 FQNEAQ (reference sequence). The PCR used 60 Vbeta and 13 Jbeta primers. This table comes from immunoSEQ multiplex PCR, and its TCRdb copy is limited to in-frame clones, with some not included. This sample yields under 300,000 clones, of which 81% are seen a single time; roughly 7.4% belongs to the top ten. Sequenced material: PBMCs. This TCR derives from a woman aged 60-75 years in good health and CMV-seropositive. This rearrangement joins TRBV7-9 to TRBJ2-3; 10 bases align to TRBD2. The CDR3 loop reads CASSSTSGTSTDTQYF. The CDR3 DNA reads TGTGCCAGCAGCTCCACTAGCGGGACTAGCACAGATACGCAGTATTTT.